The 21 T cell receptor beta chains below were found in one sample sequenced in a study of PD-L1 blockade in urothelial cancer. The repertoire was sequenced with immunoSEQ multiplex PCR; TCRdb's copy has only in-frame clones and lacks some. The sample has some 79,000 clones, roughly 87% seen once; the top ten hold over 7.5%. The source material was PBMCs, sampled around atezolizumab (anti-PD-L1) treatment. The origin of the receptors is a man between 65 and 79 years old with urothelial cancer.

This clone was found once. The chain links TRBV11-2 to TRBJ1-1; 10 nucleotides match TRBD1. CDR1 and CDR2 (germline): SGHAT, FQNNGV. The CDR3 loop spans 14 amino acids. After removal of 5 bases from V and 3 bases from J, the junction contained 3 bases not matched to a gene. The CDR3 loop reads CASSGTGAYTEAFF. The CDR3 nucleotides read TGTGCCAGCAGCGGGACAGGGGCGTACACTGAAGCTTTCTTT.

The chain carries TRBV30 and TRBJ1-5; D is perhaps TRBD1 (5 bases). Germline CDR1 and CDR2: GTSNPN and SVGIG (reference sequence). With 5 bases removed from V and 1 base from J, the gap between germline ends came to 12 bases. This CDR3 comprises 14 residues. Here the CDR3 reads CAWGHLTSNQPQHF. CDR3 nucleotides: TGTGCCTGGGGACATCTGACGAGCAATCAGCCCCAGCATTTT.

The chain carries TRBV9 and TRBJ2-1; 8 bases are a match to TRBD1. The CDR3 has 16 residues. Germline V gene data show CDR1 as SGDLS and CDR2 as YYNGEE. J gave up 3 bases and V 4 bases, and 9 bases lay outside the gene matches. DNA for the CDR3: TGTGCCAGCAGCCCCACCCCCGGGACAGGCTACAATGAGCAGTTCTTC. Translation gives CASSPTPGTGYNEQFF.

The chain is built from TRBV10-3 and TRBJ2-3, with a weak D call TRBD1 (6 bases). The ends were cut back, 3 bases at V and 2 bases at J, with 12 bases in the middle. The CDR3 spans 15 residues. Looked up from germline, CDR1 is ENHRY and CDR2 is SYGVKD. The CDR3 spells CAISDPGQTTDTQYF. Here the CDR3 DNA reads TGTGCCATCAGTGACCCCGGACAGACCACAGATACGCAGTATTTT.

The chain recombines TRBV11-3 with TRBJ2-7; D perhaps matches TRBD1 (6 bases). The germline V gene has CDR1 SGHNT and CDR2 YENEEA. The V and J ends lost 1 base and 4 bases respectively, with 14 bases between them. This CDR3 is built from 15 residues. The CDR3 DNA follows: TGTGCCAGCAGCTTAGGTTCGGGACAAACTTACGAGCAGTACTTC. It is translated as CASSLGSGQTYEQYF. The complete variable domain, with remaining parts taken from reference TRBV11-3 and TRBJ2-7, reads EAGVVQSPRYKIIEKKQPVAFWCNPISGHNTLYWYLQNLGQGPELLIRYENEEAVDDSQLPKDRFSAERLKGVDSTLKIQPAELGDSAVYLCASSLGSGQTYEQYFGPGTRLTVT.

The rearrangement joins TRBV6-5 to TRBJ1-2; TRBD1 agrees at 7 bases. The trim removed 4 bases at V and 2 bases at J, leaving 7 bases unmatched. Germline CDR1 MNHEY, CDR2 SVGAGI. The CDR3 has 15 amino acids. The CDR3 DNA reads TGTGCCAGCAGTTCGCCCGGACAGGCCAACTATGGCTACACCTTC. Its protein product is CASSSPGQANYGYTF.

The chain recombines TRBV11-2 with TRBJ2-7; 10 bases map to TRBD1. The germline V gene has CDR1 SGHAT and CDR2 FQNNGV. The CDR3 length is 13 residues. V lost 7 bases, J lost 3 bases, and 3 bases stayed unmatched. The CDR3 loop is CASTGDRGYEQYF. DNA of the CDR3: TGTGCCAGCACCGGGGACAGGGGCTACGAGCAGTACTTC. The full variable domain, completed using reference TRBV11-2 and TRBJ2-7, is EAGVAQSPRYKIIEKRQSVAFWCNPISGHATLYWYQQILGQGPKLLIQFQNNGVVDDSQLPKDRFSAERLKGVDSTLKIQPAKLEDSAVYLCASTGDRGYEQYFGPGTRLTVT.

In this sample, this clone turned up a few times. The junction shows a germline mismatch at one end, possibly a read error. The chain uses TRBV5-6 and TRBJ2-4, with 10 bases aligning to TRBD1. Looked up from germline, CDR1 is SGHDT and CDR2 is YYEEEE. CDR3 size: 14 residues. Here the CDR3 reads CASTLRDRGNIQYF. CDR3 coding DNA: TGTGCCAGCACCTTGAGGGACAGGGGAAACATTCAGTACTTC.

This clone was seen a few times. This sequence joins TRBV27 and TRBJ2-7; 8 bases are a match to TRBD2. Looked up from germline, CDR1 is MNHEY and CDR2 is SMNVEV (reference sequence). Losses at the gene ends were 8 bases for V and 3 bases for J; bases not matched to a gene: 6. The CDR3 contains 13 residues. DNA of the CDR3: TGTGCCAGCCAGACTAGCGTTGGCTACGAGCAGTACTTC. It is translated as CASQTSVGYEQYF.

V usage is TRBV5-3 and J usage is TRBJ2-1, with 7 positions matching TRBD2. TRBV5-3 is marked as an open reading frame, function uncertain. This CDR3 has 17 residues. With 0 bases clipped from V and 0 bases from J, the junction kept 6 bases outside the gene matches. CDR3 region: CARSLVTSSSSYNEQFF. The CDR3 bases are TGTGCCAGAAGCTTGGTGACTAGCAGTAGCTCCTACAATGAGCAGTTCTTC.

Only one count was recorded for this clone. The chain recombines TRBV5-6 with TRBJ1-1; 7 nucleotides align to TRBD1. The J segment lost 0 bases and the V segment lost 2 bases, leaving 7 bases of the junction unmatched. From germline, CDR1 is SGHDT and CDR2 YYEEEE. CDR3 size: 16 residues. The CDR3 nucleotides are TGTGCCAGCAGCTTAGGAGCAGGGGGAATGAACACTGAAGCTTTCTTT. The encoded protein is CASSLGAGGMNTEAFF.

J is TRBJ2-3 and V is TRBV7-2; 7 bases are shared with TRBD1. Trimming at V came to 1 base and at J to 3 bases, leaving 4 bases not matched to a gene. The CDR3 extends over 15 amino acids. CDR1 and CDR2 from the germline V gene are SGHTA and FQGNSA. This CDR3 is CASSLGQGHTDTQYF. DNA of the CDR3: TGTGCCAGCAGCTTAGGACAGGGTCATACAGATACGCAGTATTTT. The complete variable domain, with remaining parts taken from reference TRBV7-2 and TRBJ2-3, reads GAGVSQSPSNKVTEKGKDVELRCDPISGHTALYWYRQSLGQGLEFLIYFQGNSAPDKSGLPSDRFSAERTGGSVSTLTIQRTQQEDSAVYLCASSLGQGHTDTQYFGPGTRLTVL.

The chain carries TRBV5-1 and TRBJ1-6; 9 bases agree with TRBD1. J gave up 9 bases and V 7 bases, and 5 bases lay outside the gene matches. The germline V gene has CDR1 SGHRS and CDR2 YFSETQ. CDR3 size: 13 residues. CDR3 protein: CASQTGGSSPLHF. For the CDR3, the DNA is TGCGCCAGCCAAACAGGGGGCAGTTCACCCCTCCACTTT.

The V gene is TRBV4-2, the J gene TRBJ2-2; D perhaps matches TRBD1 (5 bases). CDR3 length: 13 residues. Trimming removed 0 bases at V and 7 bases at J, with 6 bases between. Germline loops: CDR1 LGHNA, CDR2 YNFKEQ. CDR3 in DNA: TGTGCCAGCAGCCAAGATCAGGGCGGGGAGCTGTTTTTT. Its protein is CASSQDQGGELFF.

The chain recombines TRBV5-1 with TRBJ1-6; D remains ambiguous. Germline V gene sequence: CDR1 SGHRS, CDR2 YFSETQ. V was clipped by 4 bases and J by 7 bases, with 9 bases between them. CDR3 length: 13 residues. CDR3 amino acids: CASSRGDNSPLHF. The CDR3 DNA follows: TGCGCCAGCAGCCGGGGTGACAATTCACCCCTCCACTTT.

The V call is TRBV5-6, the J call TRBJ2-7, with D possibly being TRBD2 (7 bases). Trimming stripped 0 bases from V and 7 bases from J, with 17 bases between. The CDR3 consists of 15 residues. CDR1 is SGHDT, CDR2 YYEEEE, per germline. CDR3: CASSLGWGGPEEQYF. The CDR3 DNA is TGTGCCAGCAGCTTGGGTTGGGGGGGCCCTGAAGAGCAGTACTTC.

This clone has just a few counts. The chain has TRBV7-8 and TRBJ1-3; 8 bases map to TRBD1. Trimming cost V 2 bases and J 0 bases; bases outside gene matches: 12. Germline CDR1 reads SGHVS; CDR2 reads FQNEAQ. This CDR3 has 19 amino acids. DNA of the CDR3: TGTGCCAGCAGCTTAAGGGAGGACAGGGAGCCATCCTCTGGAAACACCATATATTTT. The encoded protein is CASSLREDREPSSGNTIYF.

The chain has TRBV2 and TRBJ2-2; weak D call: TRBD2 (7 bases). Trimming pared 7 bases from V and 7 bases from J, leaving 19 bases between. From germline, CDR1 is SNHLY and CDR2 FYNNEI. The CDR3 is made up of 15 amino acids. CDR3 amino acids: CASKKAGASRGELFF. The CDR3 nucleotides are TGTGCCAGCAAGAAGGCGGGGGCTTCACGCGGGGAGCTGTTTTTT.

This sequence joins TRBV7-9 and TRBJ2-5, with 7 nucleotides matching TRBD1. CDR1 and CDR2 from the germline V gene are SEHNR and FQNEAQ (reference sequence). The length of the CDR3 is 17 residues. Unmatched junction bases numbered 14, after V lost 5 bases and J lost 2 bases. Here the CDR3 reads CASSNLVGGPPQETQYF. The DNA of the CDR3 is TGTGCCAGCAGCAACCTAGTAGGGGGCCCCCCTCAAGAGACCCAGTACTTC.

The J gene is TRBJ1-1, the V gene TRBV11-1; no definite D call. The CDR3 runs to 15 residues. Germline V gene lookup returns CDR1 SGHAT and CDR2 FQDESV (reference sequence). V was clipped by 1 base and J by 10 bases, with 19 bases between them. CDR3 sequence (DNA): TGTGCCAGCAGCTTAGGGTTCGTACCCGAGGAGGGAGCTTTCTTT. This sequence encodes CASSLGFVPEEGAFF.

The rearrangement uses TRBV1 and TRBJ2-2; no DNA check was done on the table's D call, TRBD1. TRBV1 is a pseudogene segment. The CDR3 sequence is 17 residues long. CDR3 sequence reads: CTSSQPDRVDNTGELFF. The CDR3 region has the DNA TGCACCAGCAGCCAACCGGACAGGGTAGATAACACCGGGGAGCTGTTTTTT.